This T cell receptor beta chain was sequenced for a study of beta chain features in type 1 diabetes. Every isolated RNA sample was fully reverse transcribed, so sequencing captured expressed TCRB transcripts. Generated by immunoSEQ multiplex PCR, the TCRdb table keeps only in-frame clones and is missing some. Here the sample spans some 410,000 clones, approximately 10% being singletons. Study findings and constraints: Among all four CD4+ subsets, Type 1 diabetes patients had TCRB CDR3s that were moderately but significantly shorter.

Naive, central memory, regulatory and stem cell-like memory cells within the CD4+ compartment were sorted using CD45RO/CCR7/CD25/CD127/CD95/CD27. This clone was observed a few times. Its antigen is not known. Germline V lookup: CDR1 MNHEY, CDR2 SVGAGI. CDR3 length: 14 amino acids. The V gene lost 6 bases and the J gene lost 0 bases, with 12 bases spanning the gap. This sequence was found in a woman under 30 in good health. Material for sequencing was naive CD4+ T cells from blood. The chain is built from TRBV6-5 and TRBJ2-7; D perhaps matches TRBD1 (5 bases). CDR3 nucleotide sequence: TGTGCCAGCAGCAGGACACTGAGCTCCTACGAGCAGTACTTC. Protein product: CASSRTLSSYEQYF.